This TCR beta chain was recorded in a study of Ad26.COV2.S vaccination and SARS-CoV-2 variants. Study-wide context: The trial was COV1001 and the donor's arm was Ad26.COV2.S. Study outcomes and limitations: Total T cell responses were possibly underestimated by TCR breadth and depth analyses.

CDR1 is MGHDK, CDR2 SYGVNS, per germline. Deletions cut 4 bases from V and 4 bases from J, with 10 bases between. This CDR3 has 13 residues. The sample's treatment: about 20 received Ad26.COV2.S at low or high dose, single or two shots; about five received placebo; per-sample allocation not given. Day 63 following the first vaccine or placebo injection was when the samples were taken. It was Wuhan-strain SARS-CoV-2 spike that the Ad26 vaccine vector expressed. Profiled with immunoSEQ multiplex PCR; TCRdb holds only in-frame clones, not every one. The sample yields 450,000 to 550,000 clones, around 89% seen once. In regard to this clone: Its target is not known.

The receptor was derived from a person aged 18-60 years who received the Ad26.COV2.S COVID-19 vaccine or a placebo. The specimen was peripheral blood, collected in a trial of Ad26.COV2.S vaccine versus placebo. This chain links TRBV25-1 with TRBJ1-1, with D possibly being TRBD1 (6 bases). CDR3 nucleotides: TGTGCCAGCAGTGCGACAGGTGTCACTGAAGCTTTCTTT. This gives the protein CASSATGVTEAFF.